The 2 T cell receptor beta chains listed next were all sequenced from one sample in a study of T cells in Graves' hyperthyroidism and ophthalmopathy. There were TCR beta CDR3 regions amplified from RNA transcripts. When the TCR CDR3 underwent first-round RT-PCR, the HTBI primer set was used. TCRdb reprocessed the multiplex PCR reads via MiXCR and lists one record per CDR3 protein. The sample lists about 500,000 distinct CDR3 sequences; around 15% were seen once. Sequenced: blood. The receptors were sampled from a woman between 18 and 29 years old with Graves' hyperthyroidism.

To note about this clonotype: A read error may explain this, as a much larger clone is one base away. J is TRBJ2-3 and V is TRBV6-1; D gene ambiguous. This CDR3 region has 13 residues. Per germline, CDR1 MNHNS and CDR2 SASEGT. Trimming took off 5 bases at V and 3 bases at J, with 9 bases between the two ends. The DNA of the CDR3 is TGTGCCAGCAGTCCGCCAGAGACAGATACGCAGTATTTT. This sequence encodes CASSPPETDTQYF.

This rearrangement joins TRBV11-2 to TRBJ2-1; TRBD1 or TRBD2 may be the D gene (6 bases each). The V and J ends lost 1 base and 10 bases respectively, with 11 bases between them. The CDR3 runs to 13 residues. Germline lookup yields CDR1 SGHAT and CDR2 FQNNGV. The CDR3 protein is CASSLGRRGEQFF. The CDR3 DNA follows: TGTGCCAGCAGCTTAGGGCGGAGGGGGGAGCAGTTCTTC.